This T cell receptor beta chain is drawn from a study of STAT5B mutations in CD4+ large granular lymphocyte leukemia. Looking at the study overall: Healthy donors showed HLA-associated enrichment of the CDR3 'QG' motif. Study-wide results and limits: Compared with healthy controls (2/35), patient top clones favored TRBV06 (8/27). Without putative leukemic clones, patient CD4-sorted repertoires remained more clonal than healthy CD4+ repertoires.

Data came from immunoSEQ multiplex PCR; TCRdb stores just in-frame clones and leaves some out. The profile shows roughly 36,000 clones, roughly 65% of them singletons. A note on this clone: Its antigen is still unknown.

J gave up 8 bases and V 5 bases, and 9 bases lay outside the gene matches. Germline values: CDR1 SGHTA, CDR2 FQGNSA. The CDR3 has 14 amino acids. V and J are TRBV7-2 and TRBJ2-1, with 7 bases identical to TRBD1. This TCR was recovered from a human donor in good health. Sample: CD4+ T cells from blood buffy coats. CDR3 sequence: CASSPNRGWDEQFF. Here the CDR3 DNA reads TGTGCCAGCAGCCCGAACAGGGGTTGGGATGAGCAGTTCTTC.